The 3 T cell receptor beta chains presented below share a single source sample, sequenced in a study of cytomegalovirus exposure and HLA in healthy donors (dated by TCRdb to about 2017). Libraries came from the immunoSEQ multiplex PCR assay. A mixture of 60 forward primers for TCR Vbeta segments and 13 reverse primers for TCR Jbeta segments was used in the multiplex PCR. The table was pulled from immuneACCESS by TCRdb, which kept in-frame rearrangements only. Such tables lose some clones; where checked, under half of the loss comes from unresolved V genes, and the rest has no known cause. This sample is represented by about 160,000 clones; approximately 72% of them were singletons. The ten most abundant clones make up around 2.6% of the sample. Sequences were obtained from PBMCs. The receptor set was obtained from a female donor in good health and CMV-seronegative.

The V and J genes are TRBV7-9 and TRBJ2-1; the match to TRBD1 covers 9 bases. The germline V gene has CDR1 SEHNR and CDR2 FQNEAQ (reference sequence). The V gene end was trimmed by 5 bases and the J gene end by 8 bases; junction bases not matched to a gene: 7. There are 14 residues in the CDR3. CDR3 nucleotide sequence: TGTGCCAGCAGCCTAAGCGGGACAGGGCATGAGCAGTTCTTC. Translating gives CASSLSGTGHEQFF.

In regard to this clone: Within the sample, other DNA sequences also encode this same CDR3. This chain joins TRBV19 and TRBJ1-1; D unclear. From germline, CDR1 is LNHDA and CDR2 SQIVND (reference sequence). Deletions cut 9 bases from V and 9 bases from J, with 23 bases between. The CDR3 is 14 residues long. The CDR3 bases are TGTGCCAGCAAATACAGCCGGGAGACGGTGAAAGCTTTCTTT. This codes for CASKYSRETVKAFF.

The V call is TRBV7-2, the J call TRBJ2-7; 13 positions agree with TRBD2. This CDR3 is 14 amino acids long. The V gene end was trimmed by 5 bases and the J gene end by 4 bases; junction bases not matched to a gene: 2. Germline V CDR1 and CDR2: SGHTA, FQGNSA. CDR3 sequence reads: CASSGTSGVYEQYF. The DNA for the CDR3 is TGTGCCAGCAGCGGGACTAGCGGGGTGTACGAGCAGTACTTC.